These 17 T cell receptor beta chains share one sample of origin, sequenced in a study of OX40 agonist ivuxolimab in advanced cancers. To prepare the library, the immunoSEQ multiplex PCR assay was applied. TCRdb stores this immuneACCESS table with in-frame sequences only. Part of the clones is absent; in the studies checked, under half of the shortfall reflects unresolved V genes, and no reason is known for the rest. The table for this sample lists tens of thousands of clones; roughly nine tenths of them were counted only once. Of the sample, 4% to 4.5% falls within the top ten clones. Sequenced here: CD4+ or CD8+ T cells sorted from blood, sampled in a trial of the OX40 agonist ivuxolimab. The receptors come from an adult with an advanced solid tumor such as melanoma, head and neck, liver or kidney cancer.

V is TRBV5-6 and J is TRBJ1-4; D perhaps matches TRBD1 (5 bases). The V end lost 4 bases, the J end lost 5 bases, and 21 bases lay between the germline ends. This CDR3 has 17 residues. Germline CDR1 SGHDT, CDR2 YYEEEE. The CDR3 reads CASSGRPGTASNEKLFF. CDR3 in DNA: TGTGCCAGCAGCGGACGACCCGGGACGGCTTCAAATGAAAAACTGTTTTTT.

The rearrangement links TRBV5-5 to TRBJ2-7; 8 nucleotides align to TRBD1. The CDR3 runs 14 residues. CDR1 is SGHKS, CDR2 YYEKEE, per germline (reference sequence). With 0 bases clipped from V and 3 bases from J, the junction kept 2 bases outside the gene matches. CDR3 protein: CASSLAGGGYEQYF. The CDR3 coding sequence is TGTGCCAGCAGCTTGGCAGGGGGCGGCTACGAGCAGTACTTC.

The rearrangement links TRBV4-1 to TRBJ2-3, with 8 bases aligning to TRBD2. The CDR3 runs to 16 residues. V dropped 0 bases and J dropped 6; count of bases not matched to a gene: 8. Germline V gene data show CDR1 as MGHRA and CDR2 as YSYEKL. The CDR3, as DNA: TGCGCCAGCAGCCAAGATAGGGCCGGACTAGCCGATACGCAGTATTTT. Encoded protein: CASSQDRAGLADTQYF.

This clone was observed a single time. The CDR3 spells CASSDLPLRDGYNEQFF. CDR3 bases: TGTGCCAGCAGTGACTTGCCCCTCCGGGACGGCTACAATGAGCAGTTCTTC. V and J are TRBV6-4 and TRBJ2-1; D is possibly TRBD1 or TRBD2 (5 bases each). This CDR3 is 17 amino acids long. CDR1 and CDR2 (germline): MRHNA, SNTAGT. V was shortened by 1 base and J by 3 bases, with 16 bases between the two germline ends.

This chain joins TRBV11-2 and TRBJ1-2; TRBD1 matches at 7 bases. J gave up 6 bases and V 5 bases, and 15 bases lay outside the gene matches. The CDR3 is 16 amino acids. Germline lookup yields CDR1 SGHAT and CDR2 FQNNGV. Written as DNA, the CDR3 is TGTGCCAGCAGCGAAAATACAGGGGTCGCCCAGGATGGCTACACCTTC. Translation: CASSENTGVAQDGYTF.

The V and J genes are TRBV15 and TRBJ2-1; 7 positions match TRBD1. The CDR3 is 16 amino acids. CDR1 is LNHNV and CDR2 is YYDKDF in the germline V gene (reference sequence). V shed 4 bases and J 1 base; nucleotides not matched to a gene: 7. The CDR3 protein is CATSNEGAKSYNEQFF. CDR3 nucleotides: TGTGCCACCAGCAATGAGGGGGCCAAGTCCTACAATGAGCAGTTCTTC.

The rearrangement uses TRBV2 and TRBJ2-7; TRBD2 agrees at 8 bases. This CDR3 spans 15 amino acids. Per germline, CDR1 SNHLY and CDR2 FYNNEI. Trimming took 8 bases from V and 3 from J; bases not matched to a gene: 12. As DNA, the CDR3 is TGTGCCAGCCTCCTATCGGGACTAGGTAGCTACGAGCAGTACTTC. Translated: CASLLSGLGSYEQYF.

The rearrangement links TRBV2 to TRBJ1-2; maybe TRBD1 (5 bases). The V end lost 0 bases, the J end lost 5 bases, and 19 bases lay between the germline ends. The CDR3 is made up of 17 amino acids. Germline CDR1 is SNHLY and CDR2 is FYNNEI. CDR3 protein: CASSEANKDMGGYGYTF. In DNA, the CDR3 is TGTGCCAGCAGTGAAGCCAACAAGGACATGGGAGGGTATGGCTACACCTTC.

The J gene is TRBJ1-1, the V gene TRBV5-1; D is possibly TRBD1 (6 bases). Germline V lookup: CDR1 SGHRS, CDR2 YFSETQ. Trimming removed 1 base from V and 1 base from J, with 17 bases in between. This CDR3 is 17 amino acids long. CDR3 DNA: TGCGCCAGCAGCTTGATTATGTCAGGGGCCCCGAACACTGAAGCTTTCTTT. Protein: CASSLIMSGAPNTEAFF.

The chain joins TRBV4-1 to TRBJ2-7; 10 bases are shared with TRBD1. This CDR3 is 15 amino acids long. The V and J ends lost 5 bases and 1 base, in that order; junction bases with no gene match: 5. CDR1 and CDR2 from the germline V gene are MGHRA and YSYEKL. The CDR3 DNA reads as TGCGCCAGCAGCGCCGGGACAGGGGTATCCTACGAGCAGTACTTC. The encoded protein is CASSAGTGVSYEQYF.

The chain recombines TRBV6-1 with TRBJ2-7; 8 bases are shared with TRBD1. CDR1 and CDR2 from the germline V gene are MNHNS and SASEGT. This CDR3 contains 12 residues. Trimming cost V 8 bases and J 6 bases; bases outside gene matches: 6. The CDR3 spells CASRDRLFEQYV. As DNA, the CDR3 is TGTGCCAGCCGGGACAGGCTTTTCGAGCAGTACGTC.

The chain links TRBV21-1 to TRBJ2-2; the table's D call TRBD1 went unverified against the DNA. TRBV21-1 is noted as a pseudogene. CDR3 length: 17 residues. The CDR3 DNA is TGTGCCAGCAGCAAAGTTATGGACAGGGGGCAAACCGGGGAGCTGTTTTTT. Its protein product is CASSKVMDRGQTGELFF.

The chain links TRBV30 to TRBJ2-4; 7 bases match TRBD1. In germline, CDR1 is GTSNPN, CDR2 SVGIG (reference sequence). The V segment lost 1 base and the J segment 0 bases; nucleotides outside the gene matches: 6. This CDR3 contains 16 residues. The CDR3 loop is CAWSASGTVAKNIQYF. The CDR3 DNA reads TGTGCCTGGAGTGCCTCCGGGACAGTAGCCAAAAACATTCAGTACTTC.

This CDR3 is CATGQRPTDTQYF. The DNA of the CDR3 is TGTGCCACCGGCCAGCGTCCCACAGATACGCAGTATTTT. This chain joins TRBV21-1 and TRBJ2-3; TRBD2 was called by the table and not checked on the DNA. TRBV21-1 constitutes a pseudogene. The CDR3 loop spans 13 amino acids.

The chain uses TRBV27 and TRBJ2-7, with a tentative D call TRBD2 (5 bases). Germline values: CDR1 MNHEY, CDR2 SMNVEV (reference sequence). The CDR3 has 14 amino acids. V was pared by 4 bases and J by 5 bases, with 15 bases between. For the CDR3, the DNA is TGTGCCAGCAGTTACTCCTTCGGGGTGGACGAGCAGTACTTC. This translates into CASSYSFGVDEQYF.

V is TRBV27 and J is TRBJ2-1; no clear D. V was trimmed by 3 bases and J by 0 bases, leaving 15 bases between them. CDR3 length: 17 residues. Germline assignment: CDR1 MNHEY and CDR2 SMNVEV (reference sequence). The chain's CDR3 is CASSFLPLGSSYNEQFF. Written as DNA, the CDR3 is TGTGCCAGCAGTTTCCTCCCTCTGGGAAGCTCCTACAATGAGCAGTTCTTC.

The chain carries TRBV25-1 and TRBJ2-1, with 8 bases lining up with TRBD2. This CDR3 spans 16 amino acids. Germline-derived CDR1 and CDR2 are MGHDK and SYGVNS. The V gene end was trimmed by 3 bases and the J gene end by 4 bases; junction bases not matched to a gene: 8. CDR3 bases: TGTGCCAGCAGTGATTCTCCGGGACTAGGGTACAATGAGCAGTTCTTC. Its protein product is CASSDSPGLGYNEQFF.